These T cell receptor beta chains were read from a single sample in a study of human T cells and chemical hapten exposure. MiXCR was run by TCRdb on the RACE reads, yielding one entry per CDR3 protein. This sample has 45,000 to 60,000 distinct CDR3 sequences, with roughly an eighth found just once. This sample comprised whole blood, obtained in connection with sensitization to the hapten diphenylcyclopropenone (DPC). The source of these receptors is a man aged 25-45 years with alopecia areata. Some clones in this sample may be carry-over from other donors' samples. The CDR3 runs from the conserved cysteine through the conserved F or W. A D gene is named only where the DNA matches it firmly. Some rows mark clone size as missing; the rest say once, few, many or name a class of expanded clone.

j_gene,d_gene,abundance,v_gene,CDR3nt,CDR3aa
TRBJ2-7,TRBD2,few,TRBV18,TGTGCCAGCTCACCAGCGCTAGCGGCCAAAAGGAACGAGCAGTACTTC,CASSPALAAKRNEQYF
TRBJ2-2,NA,few,TRBV6-5,TGTGCCAGCAGTCACAACACCGGGGAGCTGTTTTTT,CASSHNTGELFF
TRBJ2-1,NA,NA,TRBV7-9,TGTGCCAGCAGCTTAGCGACCATGGCGCGGAATGAGCAGTTCTTC,CASSLATMARNEQFF
TRBJ1-4,TRBD1,NA,TRBV7-6,TGTGCCAGCAGCTTAGGGGACAGTCCATTTGGAGAAAAACTGTTTTTT,CASSLGDSPFGEKLFF
TRBJ1-5,NA,many,TRBV7-9,TGTGCCAGCAGCTTAATGGGTAATAGCAATCAGCCCCAGCATTTT,CASSLMGNSNQPQHF
TRBJ2-1,NA,NA,TRBV6-1,TGTGCCAGCAGTTTGGACGGATCATCCTACAATGAGCAGTTCTTC,CASSLDGSSYNEQFF
TRBJ1-2,TRBD1,NA,TRBV28,TGTGCCAGCAGTACCTCCCCGGGACAGCAATATGGCTACACCTTC,CASSTSPGQQYGYTF
TRBJ2-1,TRBD1,NA,TRBV3-1,TGTGCCAGCAGCCTCCGAGGGCGGACAGGGATTGGGGAGCAGTTCTTC,CASSLRGRTGIGEQFF
TRBJ1-5,TRBD1,many,TRBV5-8,TGTGCCAGCAGAAAAGGCTGGGACAGGACAAGTTTAGGTCAGCCCCAGCATTTT,CASRKGWDRTSLGQPQHF
TRBJ2-2,NA,few,TRBV12-3/TRBV12-4,TGTGCCAGCAGGACCAGGGGCGGGGAGCTGTTTTTT,CASRTRGGELFF
TRBJ2-7,NA,many,TRBV20-1,TGCAGTGCTAGTGGGGTCGAGGGCTACGAGCAGTACTTC,CSASGVEGYEQYF
TRBJ2-5,NA,NA,TRBV18,TGTGCCAGCTCACCATATTTACAGGGATCACCCCAAGAGACCCAGTACTTC,CASSPYLQGSPQETQYF
TRBJ2-5,NA,few,TRBV5-1,TGCGCCAGCAGCTTGGACGACAGCCAAGAGACCCAGTACTTC,CASSLDDSQETQYF
TRBJ1-4,TRBD1,few,TRBV6-5,TGTGCCAGCAGTTACTCTTACAGGGGAGAAGGAGAAAAACTTTTTTTT,CASSYSYRGEGEKLFF
TRBJ2-7,NA,NA,TRBV4-2,TGTGCCAGCAGCCAGGGCCCGTACGAGCAGTACTTC,CASSQGPYEQYF
TRBJ2-3,TRBD1,NA,TRBV5-5,TGTGCCAGCAGACTACAGGGGACAGATACGCAGTATTTT,CASRLQGTDTQYF
TRBJ1-5,NA,many,TRBV3-1,TGTGCCAGCAGCCCTACCCCCAATCAGCCCCAGCATTTT,CASSPTPNQPQHF
TRBJ1-2,NA,many,TRBV10-3,TGTGCCATCAGTGAGTCTACAAAGGGGAGTGGCTACACCTTC,CAISESTKGSGYTF
TRBJ2-3,TRBD1,few,TRBV12-3/TRBV12-4,TGTGCCAGCAGTTTAGCTTTCGGGACAGGTGTTGCAGATACGCAGTATTTT,CASSLAFGTGVADTQYF
TRBJ2-5,TRBD1,many,TRBV20-1,TGCAGTGCTGATCACGGGACAGGGTTAGAGACCCAGTACTTC,CSADHGTGLETQYF
TRBJ2-7,NA,many,TRBV12-3/TRBV12-4,TGTGCCAGCAGTTTAGTTGCGCACGAGCAGTACTTC,CASSLVAHEQYF
TRBJ1-1,NA,NA,TRBV5-1,TGCGCCAGCAGCTTGGATGGTTCTCACGGGGCTTTCTTT,CASSLDGSHGAFF
TRBJ2-3,NA,NA,TRBV18,TGTGCCAGTAACGGACAGAGCACAGATACGCAGTATTTT,CASNGQSTDTQYF
TRBJ1-5,NA,NA,TRBV28,TGTGCCAGCAGTTCCACCGGGACGGTGCCCAGGCATTTT,CASSSTGTVPRHF
TRBJ1-2,TRBD1,few,TRBV6-5,TGTGCCAGCAGTCCAGGGGGAGCTAACTATGGCTACACCTTC,CASSPGGANYGYTF
TRBJ1-5,NA,NA,TRBV2,TGTGCCAGCAGTTTGGGGGGATTGAGCAATCAGCCCCAGCATTTT,CASSLGGLSNQPQHF
TRBJ1-2,NA,many,TRBV11-2,TGTGCCAGCAGCTTAGGACCGAGAACCTATGGCTACACCTTC,CASSLGPRTYGYTF
TRBJ2-1,TRBD2,many,TRBV24-1,TGTGCCACCAGAGCGGGACTAGCGGGGGCCCCTCTGTTCTTC,CATRAGLAGAPLFF
TRBJ2-7,NA,few,TRBV29-1,TGCAGCGTTACAGGGGAGGGGGCCGAGCAGTACTTC,CSVTGEGAEQYF
TRBJ2-2,NA,many,TRBV20-1,TGCAGTGCTAGAGATCCTCGTCCAGGGGCCACCGGGGAGCTGTTTTTT,CSARDPRPGATGELFF
TRBJ1-5,TRBD1,many,TRBV12-3/TRBV12-4,TGTGCCAGCAGTTTAATTTTGGGAAACCAGGGGGCCTCCTCGAGCAATCAGCCCCAGCATTTT,CASSLILGNQGASSSNQPQHF
TRBJ1-5,NA,NA,TRBV7-8,TGTGCCAGCAGCCCGACTCCAGGTCAGCCCCAGCATTTT,CASSPTPGQPQHF
TRBJ2-7,NA,few,TRBV11-2,TGTGCCAGCAGCCTCCGCAGTTCCTACGAGCAGTACTTC,CASSLRSSYEQYF
TRBJ1-6,TRBD1,many,TRBV16,TGTGCCAGCAGCGTAAGGATTCTGGACAGGAATTCACCCCTCCACTTT,CASSVRILDRNSPLHF
TRBJ2-3,TRBD1,few,TRBV6-2/TRBV6-3,TGTGCCAGCACTTATCACCTCGGGACAGCAGACACAGATACGCAGTATTTT,CASTYHLGTADTDTQYF
TRBJ2-7,TRBD1,NA,TRBV11-3,TGTGCCAGCAGCTCCGGGACAGGGGGCTACGAGCAGTGCTTC,CASSSGTGGYEQCF
TRBJ1-6,TRBD1,few,TRBV12-3/TRBV12-4,TGTGCCAGCAGTTGGGGACAGGGCATCCAACCTCTACCCCTCCACTTT,CASSWGQGIQPLPLHF
TRBJ2-3,NA,NA,TRBV27,TGTGCCAGCAGTTATCAGGATGTAGATACGCAGTATTTT,CASSYQDVDTQYF
TRBJ1-5,NA,NA,TRBV11-1,TGTGCCAGCAGCCCGGACGAGGATCAGCCCCAGCATTTT,CASSPDEDQPQHF
TRBJ2-7,NA,NA,TRBV12-3/TRBV12-4,TGTGCCAGCAGTCACCGGGGGCACGAGCAGTACTTC,CASSHRGHEQYF
TRBJ2-2,NA,NA,TRBV7-6,TGTGCCAGCAGCTTAGTACAGTCTAACACCGGGGAGCTGTTTTTT,CASSLVQSNTGELFF
TRBJ2-5,NA,few,TRBV7-2,TGTGCCAGCAGCTTAGCTCGGCGGCAGGGGCTCGTAGTTAGGACCCAGTACTTC,CASSLARRQGLVVRTQYF
TRBJ2-1,NA,many,TRBV7-6,TGTGCCAGCAGCCCCCCCTTGTCGAATGAGCAGTTCTTC,CASSPPLSNEQFF
TRBJ1-1,NA,few,TRBV10-3,TGTGCCATCAGTGGGGACGGAGGAAACACTGAAGCTTTCTTT,CAISGDGGNTEAFF
TRBJ1-5,TRBD1,many,TRBV7-8,TGTGCCAGCAGCACGACAGGGGCTCACTATAGCAATCAGCCCCAGCATTTT,CASSTTGAHYSNQPQHF
TRBJ1-5,TRBD1,NA,TRBV23-1,TGCGCCAGCAGTCAATATGGGACAGAGAATCAGCCCCAGCATTTT,CASSQYGTENQPQHF
TRBJ2-3,NA,few,TRBV28,TGTGCCAGCAGTCTCAGGGCGAGCGATACGCAGTATTTT,CASSLRASDTQYF
TRBJ1-3,NA,few,TRBV28,TGTGCCAGCGAGGACAGTATCTCTGGAAACACCATATATTTT,CASEDSISGNTIYF
TRBJ1-1,TRBD1,few,TRBV30,TGTGCCTGGAGTGAGGGGGCTTTGGGCACTGAAGCTTTCTTT,CAWSEGALGTEAFF
TRBJ1-1,NA,many,TRBV27,TGTGCCAGCAGTTTTGGCGGAATGAACACTGAAGCTTTCTTT,CASSFGGMNTEAFF
TRBJ2-7,TRBD1,NA,TRBV6-5,TGTGCCAGCAGGCCGGGACAGGGATACGAGCAGTACTTC,CASRPGQGYEQYF
TRBJ2-1,TRBD2,NA,TRBV5-4,TGTGCCAGCAGCTTGGATGGACTAGCGGGGGGGAAGGGAGTGTCCTACAATGAGCAGTTCTTC,CASSLDGLAGGKGVSYNEQFF
TRBJ1-1,TRBD1,many,TRBV11-2,TGTGCCAGCAGCCCCGACAGGGGGGCTGAAGCTTTCTTT,CASSPDRGAEAFF
TRBJ1-2,TRBD1,many,TRBV6-6,TGTGCCAGCAGTTACTCGACAGGGATCAACTATGGCTACACCTTC,CASSYSTGINYGYTF
TRBJ1-1,NA,many,TRBV18,TGTGCCAGCTCACTTTACAGGGAGATTCAGAACACTGAAGCTTTCTTT,CASSLYREIQNTEAFF
TRBJ2-1,TRBD1,many,TRBV3-1,TGTGCCAGCAGCCCGGGACAGGTGAGCTCCTACAATGAGCAGTTCTTC,CASSPGQVSSYNEQFF
TRBJ2-7,NA,many,TRBV18,TGTGCCAGCTCACCACCAGGGAAAGGCTTTTACGAGCAGTACTTC,CASSPPGKGFYEQYF
TRBJ2-3,NA,NA,TRBV12-3/TRBV12-4,TGTGCCAGCAGTTTATCCAGCGGGCAACGCACAGATACGCAGTATTTT,CASSLSSGQRTDTQYF
TRBJ1-4,NA,many,TRBV10-3,TGTGCCATCAGTGAGACTCAAGCTAATGAAAAACTGTTTTTT,CAISETQANEKLFF
TRBJ2-1,NA,few,TRBV4-3,TGCGCCAGCAGCCAAGATCAGGGGAATCGGGGCTATGAGCAGTTCTTC,CASSQDQGNRGYEQFF